One T cell receptor (beta chain) is described in this entry. Its specificity is not known. The CDR3 runs 14 residues. With 6 bases removed from V and 1 base from J, the gap between germline ends came to 11 bases. Germline V gives CDR1 MRHNA, CDR2 SNTAGT. The sample comes from a study of OX40 agonist ivuxolimab in advanced cancers. Study details: A male proportion of approximately 80% was recorded, with mean age approximately 56 years and range 23 to 79. Prior anti-PD-1, anti-PD-L1 or anti-CTLA-4 therapy did not bar entry, and around 39% had some. Broader study findings: In general, CD8+ T cells held more expanded clones than CD4+ did, on average.

Autoimmune disease history or systemic immunosuppression excluded patients. Assay used: immunoSEQ multiplex PCR; TCRdb lists only in-frame clones, some missing. The sample has tens of thousands of clones, roughly 85% seen once. Sample: CD4+ or CD8+ T cells sorted from blood, taken in a trial of the OX40 agonist ivuxolimab. The chain couples TRBV6-4 to TRBJ2-3; D may be TRBD1 (6 bases). This sequence was found in an adult with an advanced solid tumor such as melanoma, head and neck, liver or kidney cancer. The DNA for the CDR3 is TGTGCCAGCAGCCGAAAGGGGGGCACAGATACGCAGTATTTT. Its translation: CASSRKGGTDTQYF.